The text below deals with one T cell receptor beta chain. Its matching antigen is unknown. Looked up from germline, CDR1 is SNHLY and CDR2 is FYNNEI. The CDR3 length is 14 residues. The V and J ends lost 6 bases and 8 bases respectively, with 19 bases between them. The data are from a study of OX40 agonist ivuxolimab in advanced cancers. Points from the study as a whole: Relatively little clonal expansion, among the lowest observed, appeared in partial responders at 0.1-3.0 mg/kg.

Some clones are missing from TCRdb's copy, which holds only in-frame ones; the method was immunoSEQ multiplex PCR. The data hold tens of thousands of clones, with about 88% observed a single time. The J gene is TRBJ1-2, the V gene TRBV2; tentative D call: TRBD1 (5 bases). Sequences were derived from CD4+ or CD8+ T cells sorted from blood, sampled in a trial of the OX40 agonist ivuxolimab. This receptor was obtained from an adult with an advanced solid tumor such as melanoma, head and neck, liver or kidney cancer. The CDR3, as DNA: TGTGCCAGCAGCGCCCGTGACAGAGCTCGGGGCTACACCTTC. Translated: CASSARDRARGYTF.